This TCR beta chain was identified during a study of shared clonotypes between healthy human individuals. Terminally differentiated effector memory CD45RA+ cells were excluded by CCR7 positive selection of CD45RO-negative cells. Samples underwent the assay at deep level. The repertoire was sequenced with immunoSEQ multiplex PCR; TCRdb's copy has only in-frame clones and lacks some. This table has around 640,000 clones, about 95% appearing once. The CDR3 runs to 19 residues. The germline V and J ends were trimmed by 3 bases and 4 bases, with 25 bases remaining between them. From germline, CDR1 is SNHLY and CDR2 FYNNEI.

V is TRBV2 and J is TRBJ2-1; D could derive from TRBD1 or TRBD2 (6 bases each). Sequenced: naive CD8+ T cells sorted from blood. This TCR came from a woman younger than 45 in good health. Here the CDR3 reads CASSDGGTGAVEGYNEQFF. The DNA for the CDR3 is TGTGCCAGCAGTGATGGGGGGACGGGGGCCGTAGAGGGTTACAATGAGCAGTTCTTC. Combining the CDR3 with reference TRBV2 and TRBJ2-1 gives the whole variable domain EPEVTQTPSHQVTQMGQEVILRCVPISNHLYFYWYRQILGQKVEFLVSFYNNEISEKSEIFDDQFSVERPDGSNFTLKIRSTKLEDSAMYFCASSDGGTGAVEGYNEQFFGPGTRLTVL.